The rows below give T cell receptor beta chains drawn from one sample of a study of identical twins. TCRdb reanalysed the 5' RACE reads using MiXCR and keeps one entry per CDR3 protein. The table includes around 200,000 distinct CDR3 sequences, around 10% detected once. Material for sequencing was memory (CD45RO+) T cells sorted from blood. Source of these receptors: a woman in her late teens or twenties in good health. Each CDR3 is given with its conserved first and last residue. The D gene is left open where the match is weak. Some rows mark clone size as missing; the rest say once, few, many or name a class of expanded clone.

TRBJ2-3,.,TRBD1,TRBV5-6,TGTGCCAGCAGCTTGGGGGGACAGGGAATAGATACGCAGTATTTT,CASSLGGQGIDTQYF
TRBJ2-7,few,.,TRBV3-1,TGTGCCAGCAGTCTGGGTGACTACGAGCAGTACTTC,CASSLGDYEQYF
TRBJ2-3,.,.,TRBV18,TGTGCCAGCTCACCCCGAACAGAGTCAGATACGCAGTATTTT,CASSPRTESDTQYF
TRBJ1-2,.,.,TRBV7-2,TGTGCCAGCAGCCCGGACCGGCACAACTATGGCTACACCTTC,CASSPDRHNYGYTF
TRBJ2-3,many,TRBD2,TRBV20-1,TGCAGTGCTAGGACTAGCGGGAGAACAGATACGCAGTATTTT,CSARTSGRTDTQYF
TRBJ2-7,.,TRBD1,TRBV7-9,TGTGCCAGCAGCTCGCGGGACAGGGAACTCTACGAGCAGTACTTC,CASSSRDRELYEQYF
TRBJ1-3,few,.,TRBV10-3,TGTGCCATCAGTGAGGGAGGGACCGCGAGAAACACCATATATTTT,CAISEGGTARNTIYF
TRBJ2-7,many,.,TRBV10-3,TGTGCCATCAGGGTCTCAGGGACGTCTGTCGAGCAGTACTTC,CAIRVSGTSVEQYF
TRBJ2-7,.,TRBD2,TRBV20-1,TGCAGTGCTAGAGATCCTTGGACTAGCGGGAGTCCTAACGAGCAGTACTTC,CSARDPWTSGSPNEQYF
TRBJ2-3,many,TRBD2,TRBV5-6,TGTGCCAGCAGCTTGGCCCGGGGGGCAGATACGCAGTATTTT,CASSLARGADTQYF
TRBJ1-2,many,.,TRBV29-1,TGCAGCGTTTCCCGTGAAGACTATGGCTACACCTTC,CSVSREDYGYTF
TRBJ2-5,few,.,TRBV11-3,TGTGCCAGCACCACGGGACAAGCCGGGGAGACCCAGTACTTC,CASTTGQAGETQYF
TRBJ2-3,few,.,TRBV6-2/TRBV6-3,TGTGCCAGCGCAGAAGGCACAGATACGCAGTATTTT,CASAEGTDTQYF
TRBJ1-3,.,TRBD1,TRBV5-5,TGTGCCAGCAGAGACGGACAGGCGCTCTCTGGAAACACCATATATTTT,CASRDGQALSGNTIYF
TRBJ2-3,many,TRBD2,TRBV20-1,TGCAGTGCTTCGACTAGCGGGAGGTCAGATACGCAGTATTTT,CSASTSGRSDTQYF
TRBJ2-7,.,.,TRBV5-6,TGTGCCAGCAGCTTGTACAACTCCTACGAGCAGTACTTC,CASSLYNSYEQYF
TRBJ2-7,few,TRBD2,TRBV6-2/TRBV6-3,TGTGCCAGCAAACAAAGTCTAGCGGACTACGAGCAGTACTTC,CASKQSLADYEQYF
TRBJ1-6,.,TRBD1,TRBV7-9,TGTGCCAGCAGCCCCGGGGACAGGGGTGGTTCACCCCTCCACTTT,CASSPGDRGGSPLHF
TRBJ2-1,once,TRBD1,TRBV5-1,TGCGCCAGCAGCCCGGGGGGGACAGGGGCGAATGAGCAGTTCTTC,CASSPGGTGANEQFF
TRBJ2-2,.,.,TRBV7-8,TGTGCCAGCAGCTTAAATGTAGCGACCGGGGAGCTGTTTTTT,CASSLNVATGELFF
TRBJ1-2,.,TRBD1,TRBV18,TGTGCCAGCTCTTACACCGGGACAGGGTCGATGGTCTATGGCTACACCTTC,CASSYTGTGSMVYGYTF
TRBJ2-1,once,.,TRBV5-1,TGCGCCAGCCGACTACAGGGAAACCAATACAATGAGCAGTTCTTC,CASRLQGNQYNEQFF
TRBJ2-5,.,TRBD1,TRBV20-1,TGCAGTGCAAAAAGGGGGACAGGGGGCGGCGAGACCCAGTACTTC,CSAKRGTGGGETQYF
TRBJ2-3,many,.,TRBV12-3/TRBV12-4,TGTGCCAGCACCCTTACCCCCCGAAAGGATACGCAGTATTTT,CASTLTPRKDTQYF
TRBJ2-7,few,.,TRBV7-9,TGTGCCAGCAGCTTATTTGAGTACGAGCAGTACTTC,CASSLFEYEQYF
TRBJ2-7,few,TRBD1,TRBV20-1,TGCAGTGCTAGAGGGGCAGGGGGCTACGAGCAGTACTTC,CSARGAGGYEQYF
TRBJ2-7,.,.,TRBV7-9,TGTGCCAGCAGCTTCGGGCGGCAAGGTTACGAGCAGTACTTC,CASSFGRQGYEQYF
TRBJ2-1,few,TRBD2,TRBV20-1,TGCAGTGCAGGACTAGCGGGAGTAGGTAATGAGCAGTTCTTC,CSAGLAGVGNEQFF
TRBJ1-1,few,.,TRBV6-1,TGTGCCAGCACCGTCGGGCAGTTTATGAACACTGAAGCTTTCTTT,CASTVGQFMNTEAFF
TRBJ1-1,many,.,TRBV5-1,TGCGCCAGCAGCCTACAGGGTAGCACTGAAGCTTTCTTT,CASSLQGSTEAFF
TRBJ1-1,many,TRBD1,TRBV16,TGTGCCAGCAACCGACAGGGAGTGGACACTGAAGCTTTCTTT,CASNRQGVDTEAFF
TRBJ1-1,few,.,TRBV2,TGTGCCAGCAGTGAACAGGGGTCGTACACTGAAGCTTTCTTT,CASSEQGSYTEAFF
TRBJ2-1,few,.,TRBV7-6,TGTGCCAGCAGCCTAGGGGCCCCACATGAGCAGTTCTTC,CASSLGAPHEQFF
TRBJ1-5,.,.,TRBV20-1,TGCAGTGCTAGTGACCTAGGGCAGCCAAATCAGCCCCAGCATTTT,CSASDLGQPNQPQHF